A single T cell receptor (beta chain) is shown here with its context. Its antigen is as yet unknown. The assay was immunoSEQ multiplex PCR, and TCRdb's table has in-frame clones only and misses some. The repertoire holds 95,000 to 100,000 clones, with more than 75% as singletons. This sample was taken from a study of T cell responses to AZD1222 COVID-19 vaccine. V was pared by 6 bases and J by 5 bases, with 13 bases between. Germline V gene sequence: CDR1 MDHEN, CDR2 SYDVKM. This CDR3 has 14 amino acids. Study outcomes and limitations: The study identified only six AZD1222 recipients as seropositive at baseline. No repertoire was sampled before or during the peak T cell response, only after it. The CD4 TCRs associated with vaccination extended across spike and predominated at 160-218 and 743-854.

V gene TRBV28 combines with J gene TRBJ1-4; D is possibly TRBD1 (5 bases). The specimen was peripheral blood, collected on day 0 of AZD1222 vaccination. The sequence derives from an adult in good health. The CDR3 protein is CASSVGRKNEKLFF. The CDR3 region has the DNA TGTGCCAGCAGCGTGGGACGGAAGAATGAAAAACTGTTTTTT.